Listed below are T cell receptor beta chains from one sample, sequenced in a study of liver allograft versus peripheral blood T cells. TCRdb independently ran MiXCR on the reads; one entry per CDR3 protein. This sample has fewer than 15,000 distinct CDR3 sequences, with approximately 18% found just once. The source of these receptors is a human patient who had a liver transplant. The graft donor may be the source of some T cells. CDR3s include the opening cysteine and the closing phenylalanine or tryptophan. The D gene is left open where the match is weak. The size entry is marked missing in some rows and otherwise reads once, few, many or a size class.

v_gene	d_gene	abundance	j_gene	CDR3aa	CDR3nt
TRBV5-6	TRBD1	many	TRBJ2-2	CASSPWGTGLLNTGELFF	TGTGCCAGCAGCCCCTGGGGGACAGGGCTCCTGAACACCGGGGAGCTGTTTTTT
TRBV5-6	.	many	TRBJ2-6	CASSLGQFMANVLTF	TGTGCCAGCAGCTTGGGACAGTTTATGGCCAACGTCCTGACTTTC
TRBV10-3	TRBD2	medium-sized	TRBJ2-3	CAISRTSGSLQAVDTQYF	TGTGCCATCAGTAGGACTAGCGGGAGTCTCCAAGCCGTAGATACGCAGTATTTT
TRBV3-1	TRBD1	.	TRBJ1-4	CASSHRDREEKLFF	TGTGCCAGCAGCCACCGGGACAGAGAAGAAAAACTGTTTTTT
TRBV27	.	.	TRBJ2-7	CASSLLDSYEQYF	TGTGCCAGCAGCCTCCTGGACTCCTACGAGCAGTACTTC
TRBV27	TRBD1	medium-sized	TRBJ2-1	CASSHRGTTRSSYNEQFF	TGTGCCAGCAGTCACAGGGGCACTACAAGAAGCTCCTACAATGAGCAGTTCTTC
TRBV30	TRBD1	few	TRBJ2-3	CACRPGTVTDTQYF	TGTGCCTGTCGACCAGGGACAGTCACAGATACGCAGTATTTT
TRBV28	TRBD1	medium-sized	TRBJ2-2	CASSSGGRITGELFF	TGTGCCAGCAGCTCAGGGGGCAGGATCACCGGGGAGCTGTTTTTT
TRBV28	.	few	TRBJ1-1	CASSLGGFTEAFF	TGTGCCAGCAGTTTAGGGGGGTTCACTGAAGCTTTCTTT
TRBV28	TRBD1	few	TRBJ2-7	CATRQTGGYEQYF	TGTGCCACCCGCCAGACAGGGGGTTACGAGCAGTACTTC
TRBV20-1	TRBD2	.	TRBJ2-5	CSARRTSGGPQETQYF	TGCAGTGCTAGACGGACTAGCGGGGGCCCACAAGAGACCCAGTACTTC
TRBV28	TRBD1	medium-sized	TRBJ1-6	CASSPTGTANSPLHF	TGTGCCAGCAGCCCCACCGGGACAGCTAATTCACCCCTCCACTTT
TRBV28	.	medium-sized	TRBJ2-7	CASSFPPDRSSYEQYF	TGTGCCAGCAGTTTTCCCCCGGACAGAAGCTCCTACGAGCAGTACTTC
TRBV12-3/TRBV12-4	.	few	TRBJ2-2	CASSLRRQQNTGELFF	TGTGCCAGCAGTTTACGTAGACAGCAGAACACCGGGGAGCTGTTTTTT
TRBV7-9	.	few	TRBJ1-1	CASSFAGNTEAFF	TGTGCCAGCAGCTTCGCGGGGAACACTGAAGCTTTCTTT
TRBV25-1	.	few	TRBJ2-1	CASSELFSASYNEQFF	TGTGCCAGCAGTGAACTATTCAGCGCCTCCTACAATGAGCAGTTCTTC
TRBV7-9	.	.	TRBJ2-2	CASSPGNTGELFF	TGTGCCAGCAGTCCAGGGAACACCGGGGAGCTGTTTTTT
TRBV18	TRBD1	.	TRBJ1-6	CASSPRDAGGYYNSPLHF	TGTGCCAGCTCACCACGGGACGCAGGGGGCTACTATAATTCACCCCTCCACTTT
TRBV5-6	.	.	TRBJ1-1	CASSLNTEAFF	TGTGCCAGCAGCTTGAACACTGAAGCTTTCTTT
TRBV28	.	.	TRBJ2-7	CASTKGAPSYEQYF	TGTGCCAGCACCAAAGGGGCCCCCTCCTACGAGCAGTACTTC
TRBV12-3/TRBV12-4	.	.	TRBJ1-5	CASSPRGNQPQHF	TGTGCCAGCAGTCCCCGGGGCAATCAGCCCCAGCATTTT
TRBV10-3	.	medium-sized	TRBJ1-2	CAISESGNYGYTF	TGTGCCATCAGTGAGTCTGGGAACTATGGCTACACCTTC
TRBV7-2	.	medium-sized	TRBJ1-2	CASSLGQGPGYTF	TGTGCCAGCAGCTTAGGGCAGGGGCCTGGCTACACCTTC
TRBV27	.	medium-sized	TRBJ1-2	CASSLSGIRYGYTF	TGTGCCAGCAGTTTATCGGGGATCCGGTATGGCTACACCTTC
TRBV12-3/TRBV12-4	.	many	TRBJ1-5	CASRNGAVVQPQHF	TGTGCCAGCAGGAACGGGGCAGTCGTGCAGCCCCAGCATTTT
TRBV27	.	medium-sized	TRBJ1-5	CASSLSRGNQPQHF	TGTGCCAGCAGTTTATCTAGGGGGAATCAGCCCCAGCATTTT
TRBV7-2	.	.	TRBJ2-7	CASSLGEGVGEQYF	TGTGCCAGCAGCTTAGGGGAGGGGGTGGGCGAGCAGTACTTC
TRBV6-5	.	medium-sized	TRBJ2-5	CASSLGLGYQETQYF	TGTGCCAGCAGTCTTGGACTGGGGTACCAAGAGACCCAGTACTTC